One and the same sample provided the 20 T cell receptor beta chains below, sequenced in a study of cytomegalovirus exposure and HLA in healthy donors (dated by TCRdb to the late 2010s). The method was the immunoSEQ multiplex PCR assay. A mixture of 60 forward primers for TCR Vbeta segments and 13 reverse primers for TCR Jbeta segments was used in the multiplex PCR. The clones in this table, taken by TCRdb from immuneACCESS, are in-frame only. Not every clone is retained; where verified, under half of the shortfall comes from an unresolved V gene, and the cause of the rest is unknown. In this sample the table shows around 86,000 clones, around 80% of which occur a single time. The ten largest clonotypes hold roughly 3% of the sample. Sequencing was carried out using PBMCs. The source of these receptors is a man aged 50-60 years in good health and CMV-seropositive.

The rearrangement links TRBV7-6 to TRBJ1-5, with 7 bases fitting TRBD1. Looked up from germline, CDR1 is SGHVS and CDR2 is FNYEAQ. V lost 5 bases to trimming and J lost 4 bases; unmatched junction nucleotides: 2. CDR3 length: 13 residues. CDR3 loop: CASSGTENQPQHF. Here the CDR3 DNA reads TGTGCCAGCAGCGGGACAGAGAATCAGCCCCAGCATTTT.

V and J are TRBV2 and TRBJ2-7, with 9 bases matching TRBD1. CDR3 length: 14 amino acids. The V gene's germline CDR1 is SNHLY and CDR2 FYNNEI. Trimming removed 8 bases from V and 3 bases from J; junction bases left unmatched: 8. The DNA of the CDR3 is TGTGCCAGCGATTCCGGGACAGGGAACTACGAGCAGTACTTC. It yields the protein CASDSGTGNYEQYF. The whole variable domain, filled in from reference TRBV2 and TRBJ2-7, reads EPEVTQTPSHQVTQMGQEVILRCVPISNHLYFYWYRQILGQKVEFLVSFYNNEISEKSEIFDDQFSVERPDGSNFTLKIRSTKLEDSAMYFCASDSGTGNYEQYFGPGTRLTVT.

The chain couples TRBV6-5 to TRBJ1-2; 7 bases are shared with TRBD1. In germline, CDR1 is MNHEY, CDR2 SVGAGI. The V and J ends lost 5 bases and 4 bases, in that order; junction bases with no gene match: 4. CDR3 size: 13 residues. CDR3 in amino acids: CASSSRDSYGYTF. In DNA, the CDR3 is TGTGCCAGCAGTAGCCGGGACAGCTATGGCTACACCTTC.

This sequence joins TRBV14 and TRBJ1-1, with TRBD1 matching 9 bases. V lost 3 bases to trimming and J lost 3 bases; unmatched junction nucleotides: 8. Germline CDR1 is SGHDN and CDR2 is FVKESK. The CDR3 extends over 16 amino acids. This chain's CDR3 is CASSQGDRVGHTEAFF. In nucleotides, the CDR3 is TGTGCCAGCAGCCAGGGGGACAGGGTTGGGCACACTGAAGCTTTCTTT.

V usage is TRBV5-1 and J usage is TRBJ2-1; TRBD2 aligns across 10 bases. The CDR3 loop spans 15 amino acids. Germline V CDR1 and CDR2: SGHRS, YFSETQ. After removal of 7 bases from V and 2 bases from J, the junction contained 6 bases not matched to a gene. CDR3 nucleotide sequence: TGCGCCAGCCACTGGACTAGCGGTACCTACAATGAGCAGTTCTTC. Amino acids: CASHWTSGTYNEQFF.

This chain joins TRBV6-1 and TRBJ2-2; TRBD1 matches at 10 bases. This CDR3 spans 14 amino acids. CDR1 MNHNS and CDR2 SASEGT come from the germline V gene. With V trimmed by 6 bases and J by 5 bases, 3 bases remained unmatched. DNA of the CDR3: TGTGCCAGCAGGGGACAGGGGAAAACCGGGGAGCTGTTTTTT. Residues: CASRGQGKTGELFF.

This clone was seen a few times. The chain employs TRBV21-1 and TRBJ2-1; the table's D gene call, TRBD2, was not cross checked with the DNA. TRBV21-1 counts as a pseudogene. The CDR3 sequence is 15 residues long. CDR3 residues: CASWHETEPSNEQFF. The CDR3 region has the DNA TGTGCCAGCTGGCACGAGACTGAACCATCCAATGAGCAGTTCTTC.

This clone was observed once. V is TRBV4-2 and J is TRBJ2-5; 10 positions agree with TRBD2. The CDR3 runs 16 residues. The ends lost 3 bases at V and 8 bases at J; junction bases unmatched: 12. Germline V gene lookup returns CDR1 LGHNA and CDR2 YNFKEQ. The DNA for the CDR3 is TGTGCCAGCAGCCACATCCCCGGGACTAGCGCTGACACCCAGTACTTC. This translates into CASSHIPGTSADTQYF.

The CDR3 loop reads CASSLELAGGSYNEQFF. CDR3 coding DNA: TGCGCCAGCAGCTTGGAACTAGCGGGGGGAAGCTACAATGAGCAGTTCTTC. V usage is TRBV5-1 and J usage is TRBJ2-1; 12 positions agree with TRBD2. Germline V gene sequence: CDR1 SGHRS, CDR2 YFSETQ. V shed 0 bases and J 3 bases; nucleotides not matched to a gene: 4. This CDR3 spans 17 amino acids.

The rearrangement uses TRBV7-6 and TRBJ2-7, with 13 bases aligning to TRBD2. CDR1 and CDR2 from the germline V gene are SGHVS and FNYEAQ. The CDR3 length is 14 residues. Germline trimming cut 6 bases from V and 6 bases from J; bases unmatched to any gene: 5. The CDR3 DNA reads TGTGCCAGCAGTCGGACTAGCGGGAGTATCGAGCAGTACTTC. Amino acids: CASSRTSGSIEQYF.

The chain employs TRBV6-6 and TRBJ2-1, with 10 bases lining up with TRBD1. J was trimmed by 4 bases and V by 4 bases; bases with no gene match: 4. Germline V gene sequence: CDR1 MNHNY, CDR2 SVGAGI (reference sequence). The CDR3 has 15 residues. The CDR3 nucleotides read TGTGCCAGCAGTTCGGGACAGGGGTTATACAATGAGCAGTTCTTC. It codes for CASSSGQGLYNEQFF.

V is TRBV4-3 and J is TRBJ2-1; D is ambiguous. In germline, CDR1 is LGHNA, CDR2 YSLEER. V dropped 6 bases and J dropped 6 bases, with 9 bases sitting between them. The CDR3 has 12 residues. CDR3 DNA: TGCGCCAGCAGTCCCGGCGGCAATGAGCAGTTCTTC. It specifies CASSPGGNEQFF.

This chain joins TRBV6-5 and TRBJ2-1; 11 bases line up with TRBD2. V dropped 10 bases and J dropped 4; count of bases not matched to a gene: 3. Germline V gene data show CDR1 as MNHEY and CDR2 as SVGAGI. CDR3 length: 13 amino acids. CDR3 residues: CATGLAGYNEQFF. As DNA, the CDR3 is TGTGCCACCGGACTAGCGGGTTACAATGAGCAGTTCTTC.

DNA of the CDR3: TGTGCCAGCAGCCTCAAACTAGCGGGAGGGCCTCTCTCTAGGTTCAATGAGCAGTTCTTC. It encodes CASSLKLAGGPLSRFNEQFF. The chain is built from TRBV14 and TRBJ2-1; 13 bases line up with TRBD2. Germline V gene lookup returns CDR1 SGHDN and CDR2 FVKESK. This CDR3 contains 20 residues. The V segment lost 4 bases and the J segment 6 bases; nucleotides outside the gene matches: 18.

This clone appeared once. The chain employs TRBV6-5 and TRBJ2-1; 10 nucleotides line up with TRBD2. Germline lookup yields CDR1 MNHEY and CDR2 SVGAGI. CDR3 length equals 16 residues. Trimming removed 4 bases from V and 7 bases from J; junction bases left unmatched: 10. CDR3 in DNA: TGTGCCAGCAGTTCCTTAGCGGGAGGCACGGTTAATGAGCAGTTCTTC. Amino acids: CASSSLAGGTVNEQFF.

The CDR3 DNA reads TGTGCCAGCAGCTTAGATGGGACAGGGCGATACGAGCAGTACTTC. This codes for CASSLDGTGRYEQYF. The chain has TRBV11-3 and TRBJ2-7; 9 positions match TRBD1. The CDR3 spans 15 residues. The V gene's germline CDR1 is SGHNT and CDR2 YENEEA. V was clipped by 0 bases and J by 4 bases; unmatched bases: 4. Combining the CDR3 with reference TRBV11-3 and TRBJ2-7 gives the whole variable domain EAGVVQSPRYKIIEKKQPVAFWCNPISGHNTLYWYLQNLGQGPELLIRYENEEAVDDSQLPKDRFSAERLKGVDSTLKIQPAELGDSAVYLCASSLDGTGRYEQYFGPGTRLTVT.

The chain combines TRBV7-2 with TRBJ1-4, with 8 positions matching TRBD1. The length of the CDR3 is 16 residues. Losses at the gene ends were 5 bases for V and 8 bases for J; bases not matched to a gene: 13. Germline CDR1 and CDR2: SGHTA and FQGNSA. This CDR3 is CASSPKAPGGAEKLFF. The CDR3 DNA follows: TGTGCCAGCAGCCCAAAAGCCCCAGGGGGCGCCGAAAAACTGTTTTTT.

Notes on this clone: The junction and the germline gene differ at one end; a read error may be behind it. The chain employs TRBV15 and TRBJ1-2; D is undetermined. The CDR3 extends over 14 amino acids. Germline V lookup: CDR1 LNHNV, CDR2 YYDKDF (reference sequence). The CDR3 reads CATSRGGVHFCVAF. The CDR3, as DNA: TGTGCCACCAGCAGAGGAGGTGTACATTTCTGCGTCGCCTTC.

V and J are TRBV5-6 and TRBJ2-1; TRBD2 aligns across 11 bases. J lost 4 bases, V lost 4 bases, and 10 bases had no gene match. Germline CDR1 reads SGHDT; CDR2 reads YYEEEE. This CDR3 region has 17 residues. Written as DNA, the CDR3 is TGTGCCAGCAGCGAGACTAGCGGGGACGAGCGGTACAATGAGCAGTTCTTC. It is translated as CASSETSGDERYNEQFF.

The chain's CDR3 is CASSETSGATHEQYF. For the CDR3, the DNA is TGTGCCAGCAGCGAGACTAGCGGGGCTACCCACGAGCAGTACTTC. The chain uses TRBV7-3 and TRBJ2-7, with 11 bases aligning to TRBD2. The CDR3 covers 15 residues. With V trimmed by 5 bases and J by 5 bases, 8 bases remained unmatched. Per the germline V gene, CDR1 is SGHTA and CDR2 is FQGTGA.